The 21 T cell receptor beta chains reported below all come from one sample, sequenced in a study of blood T cell repertoires in COVID-19. Data came from immunoSEQ multiplex PCR; TCRdb stores just in-frame clones and leaves some out. The repertoire holds about 190,000 clones, roughly 89% seen once, with around 6.6% in the top ten. Sample: peripheral blood. The receptors were gathered from a man aged 35 to 55 with acute or convalescent COVID-19.

The chain couples TRBV5-1 to TRBJ1-2; 9 bases are shared with TRBD1. CDR3 size: 14 residues. The junction had 3 bases not matched to a gene; V was cut back by 0 bases and J by 6 bases. The germline CDR1 and CDR2 sequences are SGHRS and YFSETQ. The CDR3 sequence: CASSLVGQGHGYTF. CDR3 DNA sequence: TGCGCCAGCAGCTTGGTGGGACAGGGCCATGGCTACACCTTC.

The chain links TRBV6-6 to TRBJ2-1; D not resolved. The CDR3 covers 13 residues. V was cut by 2 bases and J by 7 bases, with 9 bases left in between. Germline lookup yields CDR1 MNHNY and CDR2 SVGAGI (reference sequence). CDR3: CASSYVEWNEQFF. CDR3 nucleotides: TGTGCCAGCAGTTACGTCGAGTGGAATGAGCAGTTCTTC.

V is TRBV30 and J is TRBJ1-2; TRBD1 is a possible D gene (6 bases). Trimming took 6 bases from V and 6 from J, leaving 14 bases between them. CDR1 and CDR2 (germline): GTSNPN, SVGIG (reference sequence). The CDR3 is 12 amino acids. The CDR3 bases are TGTGCCTGCGATGGGGGCTATCATGGCTACACCTTC. Translated: CACDGGYHGYTF.

The chain is built from TRBV9 and TRBJ2-5; 7 bases agree with TRBD1. Per the germline V gene, CDR1 is SGDLS and CDR2 is YYNGEE. This CDR3 has 15 residues. V shed 3 bases and J 0 bases; nucleotides not matched to a gene: 5. CDR3 sequence: CASSADRRYQETQYF. CDR3 DNA: TGTGCCAGCAGCGCGGACAGGAGGTACCAAGAGACCCAGTACTTC.

In its sample, this clone was seen a few times. The chain joins TRBV7-9 to TRBJ1-1; TRBD1 agrees at 9 bases. Trimming cost V 9 bases and J 0 bases; bases outside gene matches: 5. CDR1 is SEHNR, CDR2 FQNEAQ, per germline (reference sequence). The CDR3 contains 14 residues. CDR3 protein: CASGTGTLNTEAFF. CDR3 DNA: TGTGCCAGTGGGACAGGGACCTTGAACACTGAAGCTTTCTTT.

The chain recombines TRBV27 with TRBJ2-7; 8 nucleotides agree with TRBD1. CDR1 MNHEY and CDR2 SMNVEV come from the germline V gene (reference sequence). Trimming cost V 3 bases and J 4 bases; bases outside gene matches: 8. This CDR3 has 15 residues. CDR3 loop: CASSFKGRGRYEQYF. The CDR3 DNA is TGTGCCAGCAGTTTTAAAGGCAGGGGGCGGTACGAGCAGTACTTC.

The chain combines TRBV7-2 with TRBJ1-1; D is perhaps TRBD1 (6 bases). Looked up from germline, CDR1 is SGHTA and CDR2 is FQGNSA. The CDR3 has 15 residues. Trimming cost V 1 base and J 0 bases, with 9 bases left between them. DNA for the CDR3: TGTGCCAGCAGCTTAGTTCAGGGGATGAACACTGAAGCTTTCTTT. It yields the protein CASSLVQGMNTEAFF.

This clone showed up just once. This chain connects TRBV5-4 to TRBJ1-2; D might be TRBD1 (5 bases). This CDR3 contains 13 residues. V was pared by 0 bases and J by 8 bases, with 11 bases between. Germline V gene sequence: CDR1 SGHNT, CDR2 YYREEE (reference sequence). The DNA for the CDR3 is TGTGCCAGCAGCTTGGCCGGGGGGGACGGCTACACCTTC. This translates into CASSLAGGDGYTF.

This clone was counted only a few times. The chain is built from TRBV18 and TRBJ1-2; tentative D call: TRBD1 (5 bases). CDR3 length: 13 amino acids. Trimming removed 3 bases at V and 4 bases at J, with 9 bases between. Germline CDR1 KGHSH, CDR2 LQKENI. The CDR3 protein is CASSPDSLYGYTF. The CDR3, as DNA: TGTGCCAGCTCACCCGACAGCCTCTATGGCTACACCTTC.

The chain uses TRBV6-2 or TRBV6-3 and TRBJ2-7, with 7 bases fitting TRBD1. J lost 2 bases, V lost 5 bases, and 9 bases had no gene match. CDR1 is MNHEY and CDR2 is SVGEGT in the germline V gene. This CDR3 spans 15 amino acids. The CDR3 DNA reads as TGTGCCAGCAGTACCGACAGGGATAGGGCCTACGAGCAGTACTTC. Protein product: CASSTDRDRAYEQYF.

J is TRBJ2-3 and V is TRBV6-2 or TRBV6-3, with 11 bases that match TRBD2. Trimming took 3 bases from V and 1 from J; bases not matched to a gene: 6. The CDR3 runs 17 residues. Germline V lookup: CDR1 MNHEY, CDR2 SVGEGT. CDR3 residues: CASSYSRLAGRTDTQYF. The CDR3 nucleotides are TGTGCCAGCAGTTATTCTCGACTAGCGGGGCGCACAGATACGCAGTATTTT.

This clone was detected only once. This chain connects TRBV4-3 to TRBJ1-1; D may be TRBD1 (5 bases). The ends were cut back, 0 bases at V and 1 base at J, with 18 bases in the middle. The CDR3 is made up of 18 amino acids. Germline CDR1 is LGHNA and CDR2 is YSLEER. Here the CDR3 DNA reads TGCGCCAGCAGCCAAGACTTGGCCCGGGTCGGGGGGAACACTGAAGCTTTCTTT. Translated, it gives CASSQDLARVGGNTEAFF.

V and J are TRBV5-1 and TRBJ2-1; 12 nucleotides line up with TRBD1. Germline CDR1 reads SGHRS; CDR2 reads YFSETQ. J gave up 7 bases and V 4 bases, and 9 bases lay outside the gene matches. The CDR3 is made up of 16 amino acids. The DNA for the CDR3 is TGCGCCAGCAGCGTTGGGACAGGGGGCGTAGGGAATGAGCAGTTCTTC. It encodes CASSVGTGGVGNEQFF.

The chain combines TRBV11-3 with TRBJ2-1; D unclear. Trimming took 4 bases from V and 5 from J, leaving 6 bases between them. CDR3 length equals 12 residues. Germline V gene lookup returns CDR1 SGHNT and CDR2 YENEEA. The CDR3, as DNA: TGTGCCAGCAGCTCACAGAACAATGAGCAGTTCTTC. Amino acids: CASSSQNNEQFF.

This chain joins TRBV6-5 and TRBJ2-3, with 12 bases that match TRBD2. CDR3 size: 15 residues. With V trimmed by 8 bases and J by 5 bases, 8 bases remained unmatched. In germline, CDR1 is MNHEY, CDR2 SVGAGI. CDR3 protein: CASGQTSGGVDTQYF. In nucleotides, the CDR3 is TGTGCCAGCGGGCAGACTAGCGGGGGAGTAGATACGCAGTATTTT.

The chain joins TRBV6-5 to TRBJ1-5, with D tentatively TRBD1 (5 bases). Per germline, CDR1 MNHEY and CDR2 SVGAGI. The length of the CDR3 is 13 residues. V shed 5 bases and J shed 7 bases, with 12 bases lying between them. CDR3 coding DNA: TGTGCCAGCAGTCCCAGGGTATTCCAGCCCCAGCATTTT. Encoded protein: CASSPRVFQPQHF.

The chain joins TRBV4-3 to TRBJ2-3, with D tentatively TRBD1 (6 bases). The germline V gene has CDR1 LGHNA and CDR2 YSLEER. V lost 3 bases and J 10 bases, leaving 14 bases between the germline ends. The CDR3 length is 13 residues. The CDR3: CASSHPGQQPQYF. The CDR3 DNA reads as TGCGCCAGCAGCCACCCCGGACAGCAGCCGCAGTATTTT.

The chain recombines TRBV5-4 with TRBJ2-5; D is perhaps TRBD1 (5 bases). Trimming shortened V by 0 bases and J by 4 bases, and 13 bases separated the two germline ends. Per the germline V gene, CDR1 is SGHNT and CDR2 is YYREEE (reference sequence). The CDR3 totals 15 residues. CDR3 sequence: CASSLVASGRETQYF. CDR3 nucleotide sequence: TGTGCCAGCAGCTTGGTCGCCTCAGGGCGAGAGACCCAGTACTTC.

The chain links TRBV5-4 to TRBJ2-5; tentative D call: TRBD1 (6 bases). V lost 2 bases to trimming and J lost 0 bases, with 8 bases between them. Germline V gene lookup returns CDR1 SGHNT and CDR2 YYREEE (reference sequence). This CDR3 spans 14 amino acids. CDR3 DNA sequence: TGTGCCAGCAGCTTTCAGGGGTACCAAGAGACCCAGTACTTC. Its protein is CASSFQGYQETQYF.

This clone was recorded at least ten times. This rearrangement joins TRBV19 to TRBJ2-2; 8 nucleotides match TRBD2. The CDR3 extends over 15 amino acids. The junction had 7 bases not matched to a gene; V was cut back by 3 bases and J by 7 bases. Germline CDR1 reads LNHDA; CDR2 reads SQIVND (reference sequence). CDR3: CASSIGRGNYGELFF. In DNA form, the CDR3 reads TGTGCCAGTAGTATCGGGAGGGGGAATTACGGGGAGCTGTTTTTT.

The chain has TRBV29-1 and TRBJ2-7, with 7 bases identical to TRBD2. CDR1 is SQVTM, CDR2 ANQGSEA, per germline. The CDR3 sequence is 13 residues long. The ends lost 4 bases at V and 1 base at J; junction bases unmatched: 4. Here the CDR3 reads CSVAGGGSYEQYF. CDR3 DNA: TGCAGCGTTGCTGGGGGGGGGTCCTACGAGCAGTACTTC.